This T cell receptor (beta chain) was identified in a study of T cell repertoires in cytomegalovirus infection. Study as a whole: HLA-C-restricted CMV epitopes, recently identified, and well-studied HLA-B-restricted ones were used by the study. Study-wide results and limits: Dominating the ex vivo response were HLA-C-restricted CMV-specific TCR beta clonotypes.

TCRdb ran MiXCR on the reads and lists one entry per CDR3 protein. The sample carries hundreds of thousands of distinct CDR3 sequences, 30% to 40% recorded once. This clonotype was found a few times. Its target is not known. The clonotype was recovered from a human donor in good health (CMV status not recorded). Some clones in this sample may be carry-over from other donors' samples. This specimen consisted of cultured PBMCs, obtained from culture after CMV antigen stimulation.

The CDR3: CASSTGDSTDTQYF. CDR3 coding DNA: TGTGCCAGCAGCACGGGAGACAGCACAGATACGCAGTATTTT. J is TRBJ2-3 and V is TRBV7-4, with D possibly matching TRBD2 (6 bases). The CDR3 length is 14 residues. Trimming pared 5 bases from V and 0 bases from J, leaving 9 bases between. Germline V CDR1 and CDR2: SGHVT, SQSDAQ.